These 17 T cell receptor beta chains share one sample of origin, sequenced in a study of blood T cell repertoires in COVID-19 (dated by TCRdb to about 2020). Library preparation employed the immunoSEQ multiplex PCR assay. TCRdb's version of the immuneACCESS table is confined to in-frame rearrangements and falls short of the full clone set. An unresolved V gene accounts for under half of the shortfall where checked; the remainder is of unknown origin. Recorded for this sample are around 64,000 clones; 70% to 85% of them occurred a single time. Approximately 3.5% of the sample belongs to the ten largest clones. The sample taken for sequencing was peripheral blood. All receptors derive from a man aged 55-75 years with acute or convalescent COVID-19.

The V call is TRBV15, the J call TRBJ2-7, with D perhaps TRBD1 (6 bases). The CDR3 sequence is 14 residues long. The germline gives CDR1 LNHNV, CDR2 YYDKDF (reference sequence). Trimming took 1 base from V and 3 from J, leaving 10 bases between them. The CDR3 DNA sequence: TGTGCCACCAGCAGAGGTGGACAGAACTACGAGCAGTACTTC. It codes for CATSRGGQNYEQYF.

This clone was observed a few times. In DNA, the CDR3 is TGCAGTGCTGCGATTCTAACTGAAGCTTTCTTT. Its translation is CSAAILTEAFF. This rearrangement joins TRBV20-1 to TRBJ1-1; D is uncertain. V lost 5 bases and J 5 bases, leaving 9 bases between the germline ends. The CDR3 contains 11 residues. Germline V lookup: CDR1 DFQATT, CDR2 SNEGSKA (reference sequence).

This chain connects TRBV7-9 to TRBJ2-2, with TRBD2 as a possible D gene (5 bases). With 3 bases removed from V and 7 bases from J, the gap between germline ends came to 6 bases. The length of the CDR3 is 12 residues. Germline assignment: CDR1 SEHNR and CDR2 FQNEAQ (reference sequence). Written as DNA, the CDR3 is TGTGCCAGCAGCTTCGGAGGCGGGGAGCTGTTTTTT. Translated: CASSFGGGELFF.

The chain has TRBV6-5 and TRBJ1-2; TRBD1 aligns across 7 bases. V dropped 0 bases and J dropped 5; count of bases not matched to a gene: 6. The CDR3 consists of 15 residues. Germline assignment: CDR1 MNHEY and CDR2 SVGAGI. The CDR3 DNA is TGTGCCAGCAGTTACTCCGGACAGGTTGTTTATGGCTACACCTTC. Its translation: CASSYSGQVVYGYTF.

V gene TRBV19 combines with J gene TRBJ1-3; D perhaps matches TRBD1 (5 bases). The germline V gene encodes CDR1 LNHDA and CDR2 SQIVND (reference sequence). CDR3 length equals 15 residues. Trimming left V 4 bases short and J 4 bases short, with 14 bases between. The CDR3 DNA reads TGTGCCAGTAGTAAAGTTCGGGGGACCGGAAACACCATATATTTT. Protein sequence: CASSKVRGTGNTIYF.

The V call is TRBV3-1 (or the pseudogene TRBV3-2), the J call TRBJ2-5; no definite D call. There are 13 residues in the CDR3. Germline CDR1 is LGHDT and CDR2 is YNNKEL (reference sequence). V lost 2 bases to trimming and J lost 3 bases, with 7 bases between them. The CDR3 nucleotides read TGTGCCAGCAGCCAATATTCGGAAGAGACCCAGTACTTC. Residues: CASSQYSEETQYF.

The chain employs TRBV9 and TRBJ2-5, with 9 bases identical to TRBD1. V was clipped by 0 bases and J by 2 bases; unmatched bases: 5. This CDR3 is 16 amino acids long. CDR1 is SGDLS, CDR2 YYNGEE, per germline. CDR3 residues: CASSVGHRGLQETQYF. The CDR3 coding sequence is TGTGCCAGCAGCGTAGGTCACAGGGGGCTTCAAGAGACCCAGTACTTC. The full variable domain, with the rest looked up from reference TRBV9 and TRBJ2-5, is DSGVTQTPKHLITATGQRVTLRCSPRSGDLSVYWYQQSLDQGLQFLIQYYNGEERAKGNILERFSAQQFPDLHSELNLSSLELGDSALYFCASSVGHRGLQETQYFGPGTRLLVL.

This clone was counted a few times. The chain employs TRBV3-1 (or the pseudogene TRBV3-2) and TRBJ1-1, with 9 bases fitting TRBD1. This CDR3 has 14 amino acids. The V gene's germline CDR1 is LGHDT and CDR2 YNNKEL (reference sequence). The V gene end was trimmed by 3 bases and the J gene end by 5 bases; junction bases not matched to a gene: 4. The chain's CDR3 is CASSQNRGPTEAFF. DNA of the CDR3: TGTGCCAGCAGCCAGAACAGGGGGCCAACTGAAGCTTTCTTT.

This chain connects TRBV6-6 to TRBJ1-5; 7 nucleotides line up with TRBD1. This CDR3 region has 14 residues. CDR1 and CDR2 (germline): MNHNY, SVGAGI (reference sequence). V dropped 5 bases and J dropped 5; count of bases not matched to a gene: 6. In nucleotides, the CDR3 is TGTGCCAGCAGTACGGACAGGTCATATCAGCCCCAGCATTTT. Protein: CASSTDRSYQPQHF.

The rearrangement joins TRBV7-9 to TRBJ2-5; 8 bases match TRBD2. V lost 3 bases to trimming and J lost 4 bases; unmatched junction nucleotides: 7. The CDR3 sequence is 15 residues long. The germline gives CDR1 SEHNR, CDR2 FQNEAQ (reference sequence). The CDR3 here is CASSFGLALGETQYF. The DNA of the CDR3 is TGTGCCAGCAGCTTCGGACTAGCTCTGGGAGAGACCCAGTACTTC.

This clone appeared a few times. This chain connects TRBV5-6 to TRBJ2-3, with 10 bases fitting TRBD2. The germline V gene has CDR1 SGHDT and CDR2 YYEEEE. The CDR3 is made up of 16 amino acids. J lost 3 bases, V lost 8 bases, and 12 bases had no gene match. The CDR3 sequence is CASKAGGPIVTDTQYF. The CDR3 DNA is TGTGCCAGTAAAGCGGGAGGGCCGATAGTGACAGATACGCAGTATTTT.

The genes are TRBV28 and TRBJ2-7; 9 nucleotides line up with TRBD1. The length of the CDR3 is 15 residues. CDR1 is MDHEN and CDR2 is SYDVKM in the germline V gene. Losses at the gene ends were 6 bases for V and 5 bases for J; bases not matched to a gene: 11. The CDR3 nucleotides are TGTGCCAGCAGCCCCGGCGGGGACAGGGCTCACGAGCAGTACTTC. As protein: CASSPGGDRAHEQYF.

This clone showed up just a few times. The rearrangement links TRBV7-3 to TRBJ2-1, with D tentatively TRBD2 (6 bases). Per germline, CDR1 SGHTA and CDR2 FQGTGA. V was pared by 7 bases and J by 8 bases, with 18 bases between. The CDR3 runs 14 residues. DNA for the CDR3: TGTGCCAGCAAAAAAGGAGGGAGTACGGATGAGCAGTTCTTC. It codes for CASKKGGSTDEQFF.

The J gene is TRBJ1-2, the V gene TRBV28; the match to TRBD1 covers 8 bases. Germline lookup yields CDR1 MDHEN and CDR2 SYDVKM. Unmatched junction bases numbered 13, after V lost 7 bases and J lost 6 bases. The length of the CDR3 is 15 residues. The CDR3 reads CASTTLDREVNGYTF. Written as DNA, the CDR3 is TGTGCCAGCACCACCTTGGACAGGGAGGTAAATGGCTACACCTTC.

The rearrangement links TRBV27 to TRBJ1-5; D remains unclear. The CDR3 has 16 amino acids. Per the germline V gene, CDR1 is MNHEY and CDR2 is SMNVEV (reference sequence). The V end lost 4 bases, the J end lost 4 bases, and 17 bases lay between the germline ends. CDR3: CASSSRKEGRNQPQHF. In DNA, the CDR3 is TGTGCCAGCAGTTCCCGAAAGGAGGGTAGGAATCAGCCCCAGCATTTT.

This clone showed up just a few times. The chain is built from TRBV5-1 and TRBJ2-1; D may be TRBD2 (5 bases). Germline lookup yields CDR1 SGHRS and CDR2 YFSETQ. Trimming cost V 4 bases and J 5 bases, with 10 bases left between them. The CDR3 covers 13 residues. The CDR3 reads CASSTLADNEQFF. The CDR3 nucleotides are TGCGCCAGCAGCACTCTAGCTGACAATGAGCAGTTCTTC.

This clone was detected only once. The chain recombines TRBV5-1 with TRBJ1-6; D is undetermined. CDR3 length: 15 amino acids. Trimming took off 0 bases at V and 7 bases at J, with 11 bases between the two ends. Germline V gene lookup returns CDR1 SGHRS and CDR2 YFSETQ. The CDR3 loop is CASSLAAVQNSPLHF. Here the CDR3 DNA reads TGCGCCAGCAGCTTGGCCGCAGTACAGAATTCACCCCTCCACTTT.